The present T cell receptor beta chain was sequenced within a study of blood T cell repertoires in COVID-19. Study overall: Samples came from the United States, Italy and Spain, spanning acute and convalescent COVID-19. Nucleic acid was either cDNA or gDNA, and it came from T cells, B-cell-depleted T cells, or PBMCs.

Under the authors' procedure: Reference gene primer amplification gave nucleated cell count estimates. Sequencing used immunoSEQ multiplex PCR; TCRdb keeps in-frame clones, though not all of them. For V, J and clone size, that table is used; D and trimming come from the DNA. The data show 150,000 or so clones, roughly four fifths seen once. This CDR3 region has 16 residues. Germline CDR1 SGHTA, CDR2 FQGNSA. V lost 4 bases, J lost 2 bases, and 17 bases lay in between. This clonotype was obtained from a human donor with acute or convalescent COVID-19. The donor label of this sample is uncertain. Sequenced input: peripheral blood. The genes are TRBV7-2 and TRBJ2-5, with D perhaps TRBD1 (5 bases). CDR3: CASSWAGSGIQETQYF. CDR3 in DNA: TGTGCCAGCAGCTGGGCTGGATCAGGGATACAAGAGACCCAGTACTTC. The whole variable domain, filled in from reference TRBV7-2 and TRBJ2-5, reads GAGVSQSPSNKVTEKGKDVELRCDPISGHTALYWYRQSLGQGLEFLIYFQGNSAPDKSGLPSDRFSAERTGGSVSTLTIQRTQQEDSAVYLCASSWAGSGIQETQYFGPGTRLLVL.